This T cell receptor (beta chain) is from a study of identical twins. TCRdb itself ran the 5' RACE reads through MiXCR, one entry per CDR3 protein. This table holds roughly 570,000 distinct CDR3 sequences, approximately 10% found once. This clonotype occurred many times. V lost 0 bases and J 0 bases, leaving 7 bases between the germline ends. The V gene's germline CDR1 is SGDLS and CDR2 YYNGEE. The CDR3 length is 14 residues. The same data also contributed to another study, on yellow fever vaccine responses in identical twins.

Sequencing used PBMCs. This clonotype originated in a young woman in good health. This chain uses TRBV9 with TRBJ2-7; no clear D. This CDR3 is CASSVAGASYEQYF. CDR3 coding DNA: TGTGCCAGCAGCGTAGCGGGTGCCTCCTACGAGCAGTACTTC. The whole variable domain, remainder taken from reference TRBV9 and TRBJ2-7, is DSGVTQTPKHLITATGQRVTLRCSPRSGDLSVYWYQQSLDQGLQFLIQYYNGEERAKGNILERFSAQQFPDLHSELNLSSLELGDSALYFCASSVAGASYEQYFGPGTRLTVT.